The 28 T cell receptor beta chains below were found in one sample sequenced in a study of blood T cell repertoires in COVID-19. Data came from immunoSEQ multiplex PCR; TCRdb stores just in-frame clones and leaves some out. The table records approximately 91,000 clones, about four fifths of them present only once. The specimen sequenced was peripheral blood. Every receptor here comes from a woman older than 75 with acute or convalescent COVID-19.

This clone was observed a handful of times. The chain employs TRBV18 and TRBJ1-2; D remains unclear. CDR1 is KGHSH, CDR2 LQKENI, per germline. Trimming stripped 2 bases from V and 4 bases from J, with 11 bases between. The CDR3 consists of 14 residues. CDR3 in amino acids: CASSPDIRGYGYTF. CDR3 sequence (DNA): TGTGCCAGCTCACCAGACATCCGGGGCTATGGCTACACCTTC.

The V call is TRBV10-3, the J call TRBJ2-7; D is perhaps TRBD1 (5 bases). Germline V lookup: CDR1 ENHRY, CDR2 SYGVKD. The CDR3 contains 13 residues. Trimming left V 5 bases short and J 5 bases short, with 13 bases between. CDR3 residues: CAISSTEIHEQYF. In nucleotides, the CDR3 is TGTGCCATCAGTTCGACAGAAATCCACGAGCAGTACTTC.

The rearrangement links TRBV19 to TRBJ2-6, with unresolved D. The CDR3 extends over 15 amino acids. V lost 4 bases, J lost 0 bases, and 7 bases lay in between. Germline loops: CDR1 LNHDA, CDR2 SQIVND (reference sequence). As DNA, the CDR3 is TGTGCCAGTAGTACCCAGTCCTCTGGGGCCAACGTCCTGACTTTC. Translation gives CASSTQSSGANVLTF.

The CDR3 protein is CSVEDRSTLEQYF. The CDR3 bases are TGCAGCGTTGAAGATCGGAGCACCCTCGAGCAGTACTTC. This chain links TRBV29-1 with TRBJ2-7; D is unclear. This CDR3 contains 13 residues. From germline, CDR1 is SQVTM and CDR2 ANQGSEA. The V and J ends lost 0 bases and 6 bases respectively, with 12 bases between them.

The sample holds a few counts of this clone. The rearrangement links TRBV28 to TRBJ1-6; D perhaps matches TRBD1 (5 bases). This CDR3 has 14 residues. V lost 4 bases and J lost 1, with 5 bases in between. Germline CDR1 is MDHEN and CDR2 is SYDVKM. The CDR3 region is CASSSGSYNSPLHF. The CDR3 DNA sequence: TGTGCCAGCAGTTCAGGGTCCTATAATTCACCCCTCCACTTT.

This clone has a handful of counts. The chain uses TRBV18 and TRBJ2-2; TRBD1 is a possible D gene (6 bases). Germline values: CDR1 KGHSH, CDR2 LQKENI. V lost 3 bases and J 5 bases, leaving 19 bases between the germline ends. This CDR3 has 17 amino acids. The CDR3 loop reads CASSPPLSGVGTGELFF. CDR3 DNA sequence: TGTGCCAGCTCACCCCCCTTGTCAGGGGTCGGTACCGGGGAGCTGTTTTTT. Full variable domain (missing parts from reference TRBV18 and TRBJ2-2): NAGVMQNPRHLVRRRGQEARLRCSPMKGHSHVYWYRQLPEEGLKFMVYLQKENIIDESGMPKERFSAEFPKEGPSILRIQQVVRGDSAAYFCASSPPLSGVGTGELFFGEGSRLTVL.

The rearrangement uses TRBV7-3 and TRBJ1-2; 7 nucleotides align to TRBD1. V lost 3 bases to trimming and J lost 8 bases; unmatched junction nucleotides: 6. Germline CDR1 is SGHTA and CDR2 is FQGTGA. CDR3 size: 13 residues. The CDR3 here is CASSFDREGGYTF. CDR3 DNA: TGTGCCAGCAGCTTCGACAGGGAAGGAGGCTACACCTTC.

This sequence joins TRBV6-5 and TRBJ2-3; possibly TRBD1 for D (6 bases). This CDR3 comprises 13 residues. Deletions cut 8 bases from V and 6 bases from J, with 15 bases between. Looked up from germline, CDR1 is MNHEY and CDR2 is SVGAGI. The CDR3 region has the DNA TGTGCCAGCTCCAAGACAGGTCGGGATACGCAGTATTTT. The encoded protein is CASSKTGRDTQYF.

This chain connects TRBV11-2 to TRBJ2-2; 8 bases align to TRBD2. Germline values: CDR1 SGHAT, CDR2 FQNNGV. This CDR3 spans 15 amino acids. With 2 bases clipped from V and 3 bases from J, the junction kept 2 bases outside the gene matches. The CDR3 here is CASSLQLADTGELFF. As DNA, the CDR3 is TGTGCCAGCAGCTTACAACTAGCGGACACCGGGGAGCTGTTTTTT.

The rearrangement joins TRBV19 to TRBJ1-1, with TRBD1 matching 7 bases. The CDR3 loop spans 13 amino acids. V lost 7 bases and J lost 4; bases outside the gene matches: 6. Germline V CDR1 and CDR2: LNHDA, SQIVND (reference sequence). Written as DNA, the CDR3 is TGTGCCAGTACCCAGGGGGTGGTCACTGAAGCTTTCTTT. This gives the protein CASTQGVVTEAFF. The full variable domain, completed using reference TRBV19 and TRBJ1-1, is DGGITQSPKYLFRKEGQNVTLSCEQNLNHDAMYWYRQDPGQGLRLIYYSQIVNDFQKGDIAEGYSVSREKKESFPLTVTSAQKNPTAFYLCASTQGVVTEAFFGQGTRLTVV.

The chain uses TRBV6-5 and TRBJ1-3, with 8 bases aligning to TRBD1. The V and J ends lost 6 bases and 5 bases, in that order; junction bases with no gene match: 6. The CDR3 runs 14 residues. CDR1 and CDR2 (germline): MNHEY, SVGAGI. In DNA form, the CDR3 reads TGTGCCAGCAGCTTCGGACAGGGACGAAACACCATATATTTT. It is translated as CASSFGQGRNTIYF.

The chain uses TRBV7-3 and TRBJ1-1; D is unresolved. Deletions cut 4 bases from V and 1 base from J, with 10 bases between. The CDR3 is made up of 14 amino acids. Per germline, CDR1 SGHTA and CDR2 FQGTGA. The CDR3 bases are TGTGCCAGCAGCTCAGGCCAAACGAACACTGAAGCTTTCTTT. Its protein product is CASSSGQTNTEAFF.

The V call is TRBV5-1, the J call TRBJ2-2, with 13 positions matching TRBD2. Germline CDR1 is SGHRS and CDR2 is YFSETQ. CDR3 length: 16 residues. Unmatched junction bases numbered 3, after V lost 1 base and J lost 6 bases. The CDR3 nucleotides read TGCGCCAGCAGCTTGCCGGGACTAGCGGGACCCGGGGAGCTGTTTTTT. Translation gives CASSLPGLAGPGELFF. The entire variable domain, with the rest obtained from reference TRBV5-1 and TRBJ2-2, is as follows: KAGVTQTPRYLIKTRGQQVTLSCSPISGHRSVSWYQQTPGQGLQFLFEYFSETQRNKGNFPGRFSGRQFSNSRSEMNVSTLELGDSALYLCASSLPGLAGPGELFFGEGSRLTVL.

This clone was picked up a small number of times. V and J are TRBV6-5 and TRBJ1-5, with no clear D. The CDR3 is made up of 15 amino acids. Trimming removed 0 bases at V and 3 bases at J, with 9 bases between. The V gene's germline CDR1 is MNHEY and CDR2 SVGAGI. CDR3 in DNA: TGTGCCAGCAGTTACTCCTGGAGCTCCAATCAGCCCCAGCATTTT. It is translated as CASSYSWSSNQPQHF.

This clone was counted a few times. The chain has TRBV27 and TRBJ1-5, with 10 bases aligning to TRBD1. V shed 6 bases and J 4 bases; nucleotides not matched to a gene: 9. Germline values: CDR1 MNHEY, CDR2 SMNVEV (reference sequence). The CDR3 totals 16 residues. CDR3 in DNA: TGTGCCAGCAGCTCCTATCCGGGACAGGGGAATCAGCCCCAGCATTTT. The encoded protein is CASSSYPGQGNQPQHF.

The rearrangement uses TRBV5-4 and TRBJ1-2; the D is unclear. Germline CDR1 is SGHNT and CDR2 is YYREEE (reference sequence). The CDR3 contains 15 residues. Trimming removed 2 bases from V and 4 bases from J, with 15 bases in between. For the CDR3, the DNA is TGTGCCAGCAGCTTTTTCGAGCGGACGTCCTATGGCTACACCTTC. Residues: CASSFFERTSYGYTF.

V usage is TRBV18 and J usage is TRBJ1-1, with 10 nucleotides matching TRBD1. This CDR3 spans 16 amino acids. Unmatched junction bases numbered 7, after V lost 1 base and J lost 5 bases. The germline V gene encodes CDR1 KGHSH and CDR2 LQKENI. CDR3 protein: CASSPRDRGRRTEAFF. The CDR3 nucleotides are TGTGCCAGCTCACCACGGGACAGGGGAAGGAGGACTGAAGCTTTCTTT.

This clone was seen only a few times. The V and J genes are TRBV6-5 and TRBJ1-3, with a tentative D call TRBD1 (6 bases). Germline assignment: CDR1 MNHEY and CDR2 SVGAGI. This CDR3 contains 14 residues. V lost 5 bases and J 0 bases, leaving 8 bases between the germline ends. The CDR3 protein is CASSPGASGNTIYF. CDR3 nucleotide sequence: TGTGCCAGCAGTCCAGGGGCCTCTGGAAACACCATATATTTT.

The chain joins TRBV5-1 to TRBJ2-3; perhaps TRBD1 as D (5 bases). V was shortened by 1 base and J by 4 bases, with 13 bases between the two germline ends. This CDR3 spans 15 amino acids. Germline CDR1 and CDR2: SGHRS and YFSETQ. As DNA, the CDR3 is TGCGCCAGCAGCTTGCAGGGTAGGTCAGCAGATACGCAGTATTTT. Protein: CASSLQGRSADTQYF.

This chain joins TRBV27 and TRBJ2-3, with D perhaps TRBD2 (6 bases). V was clipped by 6 bases and J by 3 bases, with 10 bases between them. The germline V gene has CDR1 MNHEY and CDR2 SMNVEV (reference sequence). The length of the CDR3 is 13 residues. The CDR3 region is CASSLAGTDTQYF. CDR3 coding DNA: TGTGCCAGCAGCCTTGCGGGAACAGATACGCAGTATTTT.

This clone occurred many times. The chain is built from TRBV7-9 and TRBJ2-7; TRBD1 aligns across 7 bases. The CDR3 covers 12 residues. V was clipped by 5 bases and J by 5 bases; unmatched bases: 3. The germline V gene encodes CDR1 SEHNR and CDR2 FQNEAQ (reference sequence). The CDR3 region is CASSETGDEQYF. As DNA, the CDR3 is TGTGCCAGCAGCGAAACAGGGGACGAGCAGTACTTC.

The chain carries TRBV9 and TRBJ2-1, with no clear D. Trimming pared 4 bases from V and 4 bases from J, leaving 15 bases between. The length of the CDR3 is 15 residues. The germline V gene encodes CDR1 SGDLS and CDR2 YYNGEE. CDR3 nucleotides: TGTGCCAGCAGCCAATTCCACTTATCTTACAATGAGCAGTTCTTC. It encodes CASSQFHLSYNEQFF.

The rearrangement links TRBV11-2 to TRBJ2-3; D is unresolved. The V and J ends lost 0 bases and 7 bases respectively, with 5 bases between them. This CDR3 comprises 12 residues. The germline V gene has CDR1 SGHAT and CDR2 FQNNGV. DNA for the CDR3: TGTGCCAGCAGCTTAGATCAGAATACGCAGTATTTT. It encodes CASSLDQNTQYF. The variable domain in full, completed from reference TRBV11-2 and TRBJ2-3, reads EAGVAQSPRYKIIEKRQSVAFWCNPISGHATLYWYQQILGQGPKLLIQFQNNGVVDDSQLPKDRFSAERLKGVDSTLKIQPAKLEDSAVYLCASSLDQNTQYFGPGTRLTVL.

This clone showed up just a few times. The genes are TRBV5-6 and TRBJ1-1, with a weak D call TRBD1 (5 bases). The V end lost 0 bases, the J end lost 2 bases, and 11 bases lay between the germline ends. Per germline, CDR1 SGHDT and CDR2 YYEEEE. The CDR3 consists of 15 residues. Here the CDR3 DNA reads TGTGCCAGCAGCTTGGTTCGGGGACTAAACACTGAAGCTTTCTTT. Translation gives CASSLVRGLNTEAFF.

Only one count was recorded for this clone. V gene TRBV27 combines with J gene TRBJ1-2; 11 bases map to TRBD1. Germline V gives CDR1 MNHEY, CDR2 SMNVEV (reference sequence). V lost 4 bases, J lost 5 bases, and 3 bases stayed unmatched. The CDR3 loop spans 14 amino acids. DNA for the CDR3: TGTGCCAGCAGTTGGGACAGGGGGGGATATGGCTACACCTTC. It yields the protein CASSWDRGGYGYTF.

The chain is built from TRBV5-8 and TRBJ1-1, with 9 positions matching TRBD1. V dropped 4 bases and J dropped 12; count of bases not matched to a gene: 7. CDR1 is SGHTS and CDR2 is YDEGEE in the germline V gene. CDR3 size: 12 residues. CDR3 amino acids: CASSPGQGRTFF. The CDR3 DNA reads TGTGCCAGCAGCCCCGGACAGGGGAGGACTTTCTTT.

This chain uses TRBV5-1 with TRBJ2-2; 7 bases match TRBD1. The junction had 2 bases not matched to a gene; V was cut back by 2 bases and J by 1 base. Germline V gene sequence: CDR1 SGHRS, CDR2 YFSETQ. The CDR3 has 15 residues. Here the CDR3 DNA reads TGCGCCAGCAGCTTTACAGGGGAGAACACCGGGGAGCTGTTTTTT. It translates to CASSFTGENTGELFF.

The V gene is TRBV5-1, the J gene TRBJ2-7; TRBD2 aligns across 9 bases. V lost 0 bases to trimming and J lost 3 bases; unmatched junction nucleotides: 10. This CDR3 comprises 17 residues. From germline, CDR1 is SGHRS and CDR2 YFSETQ. The CDR3 DNA sequence: TGCGCCAGCAGCTTGGTCCCAGCGGGAGGTGGATTCTACGAGCAGTACTTC. Residues: CASSLVPAGGGFYEQYF.